These 30 T cell receptor beta chains were sequenced from one sample in a study of cytomegalovirus exposure and HLA in healthy donors. It was with 60 Vbeta and 13 Jbeta primers that the PCR ran. Sequenced by immunoSEQ multiplex PCR; TCRdb stores in-frame clones only, minus some. The data contain around 200,000 clones, roughly 75% of them singletons. The sample was PBMCs. Receptors were obtained from a man under 40 in good health and CMV-seropositive.

This clone has more than one count but fewer than ten. V usage is TRBV2 and J usage is TRBJ1-3; D may be TRBD1 (5 bases). The CDR3 has 13 amino acids. Germline CDR1 is SNHLY and CDR2 is FYNNEI. Trimming stripped 8 bases from V and 4 bases from J, with 12 bases between. CDR3 sequence (DNA): TGTGCCAGCTACGGGGGGTTAGGAAACACCATATATTTT. This codes for CASYGGLGNTIYF.

The V and J genes are TRBV29-1 and TRBJ2-3; 7 nucleotides match TRBD2. CDR1 is SQVTM and CDR2 is ANQGSEA in the germline V gene. This CDR3 comprises 13 residues. V was clipped by 8 bases and J by 3 bases; unmatched bases: 8. The CDR3: CSLNGGGTDTQYF. The CDR3 nucleotides read TGCAGCCTAAATGGGGGGGGTACAGATACGCAGTATTTT.

The V and J genes are TRBV6-4 and TRBJ2-3; no firm D call. CDR1 and CDR2 from the germline V gene are MRHNA and SNTAGT. This CDR3 is 12 amino acids long. Trimming took off 11 bases at V and 5 bases at J, with 14 bases between the two ends. This CDR3 is CAGRGQKDTQYF. As DNA, the CDR3 is TGTGCCGGCCGTGGGCAGAAAGATACGCAGTATTTT.

The chain uses TRBV28 and TRBJ1-3; D perhaps matches TRBD1 (5 bases). V lost 1 base and J 1 base, leaving 5 bases between the germline ends. The germline V gene encodes CDR1 MDHEN and CDR2 SYDVKM. The CDR3 spans 14 residues. The CDR3 DNA follows: TGTGCCAGCAGTTTATCAGGGTCTGGAAACACCATATATTTT. It codes for CASSLSGSGNTIYF.

This sequence joins TRBV7-2 and TRBJ2-3; D is ambiguous. This CDR3 region has 12 residues. Germline loops: CDR1 SGHTA, CDR2 FQGNSA. Trimming stripped 5 bases from V and 4 bases from J, with 7 bases between. CDR3 loop: CASSPRADTQYF. The DNA for the CDR3 is TGTGCCAGCAGCCCGCGCGCAGATACGCAGTATTTT.

This clone was seen only once. The rearrangement uses TRBV10-3 and TRBJ2-7; tentative D call: TRBD2 (6 bases). Trimming removed 7 bases at V and 5 bases at J, with 15 bases between. This CDR3 contains 13 residues. Germline CDR1 ENHRY, CDR2 SYGVKD. In DNA, the CDR3 is TGTGCCATCAAGGAGGGAGTGACCCACGAGCAGTACTTC. Encoded protein: CAIKEGVTHEQYF.

This chain links TRBV5-1 with TRBJ1-6, with D perhaps TRBD1 (6 bases). V dropped 2 bases and J dropped 6 bases, with 12 bases sitting between them. The CDR3 consists of 15 residues. From germline, CDR1 is SGHRS and CDR2 YFSETQ. In DNA form, the CDR3 reads TGCGCCAGCAGCTTTACAACGGACAGTAATTCACCCCTCCACTTT. As protein: CASSFTTDSNSPLHF.

The chain uses TRBV7-2 and TRBJ1-2; D unresolved. CDR3 size: 13 residues. Germline loops: CDR1 SGHTA, CDR2 FQGNSA. Trimming removed 2 bases at V and 6 bases at J, with 10 bases between. In DNA, the CDR3 is TGTGCCAGCAGCTTACGGGTAAAGGATGGCTACACCTTC. Protein: CASSLRVKDGYTF. The full variable domain, its missing parts supplied by reference TRBV7-2 and TRBJ1-2, is GAGVSQSPSNKVTEKGKDVELRCDPISGHTALYWYRQSLGQGLEFLIYFQGNSAPDKSGLPSDRFSAERTGGSVSTLTIQRTQQEDSAVYLCASSLRVKDGYTFGSGTRLTVV.

The CDR3 DNA sequence: TGCGCCAGCAGCTTGGGGACAGCCACCGGGGAGCTGTTTTTT. This translates into CASSLGTATGELFF. This sequence joins TRBV5-1 and TRBJ2-2, with TRBD1 as a possible D gene (6 bases). Trimming removed 0 bases at V and 4 bases at J, with 7 bases between. There are 14 residues in the CDR3. The germline V gene encodes CDR1 SGHRS and CDR2 YFSETQ.

The genes are TRBV7-9 and TRBJ2-2; no definite D call. The V gene's germline CDR1 is SEHNR and CDR2 FQNEAQ (reference sequence). V was trimmed by 0 bases and J by 3 bases, leaving 5 bases between them. The CDR3 has 14 amino acids. The CDR3 protein is CASSLAPYTGELFF. The CDR3 DNA sequence: TGTGCCAGCAGCTTAGCCCCTTACACCGGGGAGCTGTTTTTT.

The chain uses TRBV15 and TRBJ1-1; D call uncertain. The V end lost 5 bases, the J end lost 7 bases, and 8 bases lay between the germline ends. This CDR3 is built from 11 residues. Germline-derived CDR1 and CDR2 are LNHNV and YYDKDF (reference sequence). CDR3 sequence reads: CATSGEGEAFF. The CDR3 region has the DNA TGTGCCACCAGCGGGGAGGGTGAAGCTTTCTTT.

This rearrangement joins TRBV7-9 to TRBJ1-1; the match to TRBD1 covers 10 bases. J was trimmed by 5 bases and V by 7 bases; bases with no gene match: 13. Germline V gene sequence: CDR1 SEHNR, CDR2 FQNEAQ (reference sequence). CDR3 length: 16 residues. This CDR3 is CASTLYSGTGVTEAFF. The CDR3 region has the DNA TGTGCCAGCACCCTGTATTCCGGGACAGGGGTAACTGAAGCTTTCTTT.

DNA of the CDR3: TGTGCCAGCAGCGTAGACATAGGGGGAGATGGCTACACCTTC. The encoded protein is CASSVDIGGDGYTF. The chain is built from TRBV9 and TRBJ1-2, with a weak D call TRBD1 (6 bases). CDR1 and CDR2 (germline): SGDLS, YYNGEE. Trimming shortened V by 0 bases and J by 6 bases, and 12 bases separated the two germline ends. This CDR3 region has 14 residues.

The rearrangement uses TRBV5-1 and TRBJ1-2, with D maybe TRBD1 (5 bases). The CDR3 sequence is 15 residues long. The V and J ends lost 0 bases and 7 bases respectively, with 16 bases between them. Looked up from germline, CDR1 is SGHRS and CDR2 is YFSETQ. DNA of the CDR3: TGCGCCAGCAGCTTGGCCGAGGAAGGGGTTGGTGGCTACACCTTC. As protein: CASSLAEEGVGGYTF.

The CDR3 here is CASSSTSGTNTGELFF. The CDR3 DNA sequence: TGTGCCAGCAGCTCGACTAGCGGGACGAACACCGGGGAGCTGTTTTTT. This sequence joins TRBV7-6 and TRBJ2-2; 11 bases match TRBD2. Trimming removed 4 bases from V and 0 bases from J; junction bases left unmatched: 1. Per germline, CDR1 SGHVS and CDR2 FNYEAQ. This CDR3 has 16 amino acids.

The chain has TRBV9 and TRBJ2-5; 15 bases match TRBD2. CDR3 length: 17 amino acids. Germline values: CDR1 SGDLS, CDR2 YYNGEE. Germline trimming cut 4 bases from V and 0 bases from J; bases unmatched to any gene: 4. The CDR3 reads CASSIGTSGRYQETQYF. CDR3 DNA: TGTGCCAGCAGCATCGGGACTAGCGGGAGGTACCAAGAGACCCAGTACTTC.

The chain joins TRBV5-6 to TRBJ2-7; TRBD1 aligns across 7 bases. The germline gives CDR1 SGHDT, CDR2 YYEEEE. The CDR3 loop spans 16 amino acids. V lost 0 bases and J lost 3; bases outside the gene matches: 9. In DNA form, the CDR3 reads TGTGCCAGCAGCTTGGCCGGGACAGTCCTGAGCTACGAGCAGTACTTC. This sequence encodes CASSLAGTVLSYEQYF.

The chain couples TRBV6-5 to TRBJ1-2, with D possibly TRBD1 on 5 matching bases. CDR1 and CDR2 from the germline V gene are MNHEY and SVGAGI. V was clipped by 6 bases and J by 0 bases, with 8 bases between them. The CDR3 runs 13 residues. The CDR3: CASRATANYGYTF. CDR3 sequence (DNA): TGTGCCAGCAGGGCGACAGCTAACTATGGCTACACCTTC.

This chain's CDR3 is CAWSVLGFLDTIYF. CDR3 nucleotide sequence: TGTGCCTGGAGTGTACTCGGTTTCCTGGACACCATATATTTT. V and J are TRBV30 and TRBJ1-3, with unresolved D. CDR1 and CDR2 (germline): GTSNPN, SVGIG (reference sequence). This CDR3 is 14 amino acids long. V lost 0 bases, J lost 8 bases, and 14 bases lay in between.

The rearrangement uses TRBV30 and TRBJ2-7, with 8 bases identical to TRBD2. The CDR3 has 18 amino acids. The germline gives CDR1 GTSNPN, CDR2 SVGIG (reference sequence). V dropped 1 base and J dropped 2; count of bases not matched to a gene: 16. CDR3 in DNA: TGTGCCTGGAGTGCTAGATTGGGGCTAGCGGGCCTTGCCTACGAGCAGTACTTC. This gives the protein CAWSARLGLAGLAYEQYF.

The chain is built from TRBV6-1 and TRBJ1-2; D might be TRBD1 (6 bases). This CDR3 region has 13 residues. The germline gives CDR1 MNHNS, CDR2 SASEGT. The germline V and J ends were trimmed by 4 bases and 6 bases, with 12 bases remaining between them. CDR3 sequence: CASSVGQGNGYTF. Written as DNA, the CDR3 is TGTGCCAGCAGTGTCGGGCAGGGGAATGGCTACACCTTC.

In this sample, this clone turned up once. The chain links TRBV28 to TRBJ2-2, with 8 bases that match TRBD1. With 4 bases clipped from V and 4 bases from J, the junction kept 5 bases outside the gene matches. The CDR3 totals 15 residues. The germline V gene encodes CDR1 MDHEN and CDR2 SYDVKM. In DNA form, the CDR3 reads TGTGCCAGCAGTTCGGCGACAGGGGCCACCGGGGAGCTGTTTTTT. Translation: CASSSATGATGELFF.

The rearrangement joins TRBV7-6 to TRBJ1-4; 8 nucleotides match TRBD1. Trimming at V came to 4 bases and at J to 8 bases, leaving 15 bases not matched to a gene. This CDR3 spans 17 amino acids. Germline loops: CDR1 SGHVS, CDR2 FNYEAQ. CDR3 coding DNA: TGTGCCAGCAGCTCGACAGGGGCCCCATTTTGGGGAGAAAAACTGTTTTTT. Translating it yields CASSSTGAPFWGEKLFF.

The chain carries TRBV5-1 and TRBJ2-2; weak D call: TRBD1 (6 bases). The CDR3 is 16 amino acids. V lost 7 bases and J 2 bases, leaving 18 bases between the germline ends. Germline V CDR1 and CDR2: SGHRS, YFSETQ. This chain's CDR3 is CASSRAGGGNTGELFF. Here the CDR3 DNA reads TGCGCCAGCTCCAGGGCAGGTGGGGGCAACACCGGGGAGCTGTTTTTT.

The chain employs TRBV19 and TRBJ1-2; 8 nucleotides line up with TRBD1. V trimming: 3 bases; J trimming: 8 bases; junction bases outside the gene matches: 8. The CDR3 has 14 amino acids. The V gene's germline CDR1 is LNHDA and CDR2 SQIVND (reference sequence). CDR3 sequence (DNA): TGTGCCAGTAGTATCGGGCAGGGGGCCAGCGGCTACACCTTC. Residues: CASSIGQGASGYTF.

Concerning this clone: The same CDR3 can be traced to other DNA sequences in this sample. V and J are TRBV9 and TRBJ2-3, with 8 bases fitting TRBD2. The CDR3 sequence is 16 residues long. The germline CDR1 and CDR2 sequences are SGDLS and YYNGEE. J was trimmed by 0 bases and V by 1 base; bases with no gene match: 4. The CDR3 nucleotides are TGTGCCAGCAGCGTAAGCGGGGGCCCAAGCACAGATACGCAGTATTTT. Protein product: CASSVSGGPSTDTQYF.

The genes are TRBV5-1 and TRBJ1-2; 9 bases agree with TRBD1. The germline V gene encodes CDR1 SGHRS and CDR2 YFSETQ. The V gene end was trimmed by 3 bases and the J gene end by 4 bases; junction bases not matched to a gene: 7. CDR3 length: 15 amino acids. This CDR3 reads CASSWGQGARYGYTF. The CDR3 region has the DNA TGCGCCAGCAGCTGGGGACAGGGCGCCCGCTATGGCTACACCTTC.

CDR3 nucleotides: TGTGCCAGCAGTTTTGGATTCAGAGGCGAGCAGTACTTC. It yields the protein CASSFGFRGEQYF. V and J are TRBV28 and TRBJ2-7; unclear D gene. Germline V lookup: CDR1 MDHEN, CDR2 SYDVKM. This CDR3 comprises 13 residues. V lost 3 bases and J lost 6, with 12 bases in between.

The CDR3 DNA is TGTGCCAGCGGACAGGGGAAAGATACGCAGTATTTT. It specifies CASGQGKDTQYF. The chain carries TRBV6-1 and TRBJ2-3, with TRBD1 matching 9 bases. V dropped 8 bases and J dropped 5; count of bases not matched to a gene: 2. CDR3 length equals 12 residues. Per the germline V gene, CDR1 is MNHNS and CDR2 is SASEGT.

This chain joins TRBV30 and TRBJ2-3; TRBD2 is a possible D gene (5 bases). Germline lookup yields CDR1 GTSNPN and CDR2 SVGIG (reference sequence). The CDR3 is made up of 14 amino acids. Deletions cut 0 bases from V and 1 base from J, with 8 bases between. The CDR3: CAWSVRSGTDTQYF. In nucleotides, the CDR3 is TGTGCCTGGAGTGTACGTAGCGGCACAGATACGCAGTATTTT.